The entry below gives a single T cell receptor (beta chain) sequence along with its context. Its antigen is undetermined. Semi-nested PCR with Nested Universal Primer A followed constant-region reverse priming of full-length variable regions. Using its own MiXCR run on the 5' RACE reads, TCRdb lists one record per CDR3 protein. The table includes 53,000 or so distinct CDR3 sequences, around 24% detected once. The V gene lost 5 bases and the J gene lost 1 base, with 9 bases spanning the gap. The CDR3 runs to 15 residues. Germline assignment: CDR1 MDHEN and CDR2 SYDVKM. Naive CD4+ cells had CD25+ Tregs removed. Overall study results and limits: The TCR gene usage of tumor memory CD4+ T cells clustered together with blood and lymph node memory CD4+ cells and with lymph node naive CD4+ cells.

J is TRBJ1-6 and V is TRBV28; unclear D gene. The receptor was isolated from a female donor with breast cancer. The material sequenced was tumor-infiltrating naive CD4+ T cells sorted from the breast tumor. Subset here: naive CD4+ T cells, CD4+CD45RA+CD25-. The CDR3 DNA reads as TGTGCCAGCAGTGCCCAGGAGTCCTATAATTCACCCCTCCACTTT. This sequence encodes CASSAQESYNSPLHF.